A single sample gave rise to the 21 T cell receptor beta chains below, sequenced in a study of molecular identifiers for immune sequencing clone quantification. Via MiXCR, TCRdb re-called the PCR reads, giving one row per CDR3 protein. This table holds more than 50,000 distinct CDR3 sequences, about a fifth found once. Sample: naive CD8+ T cells from blood, with Jurkat cell RNA spiked in. Described subset: FACS-sorted CD8+CD4-CCR7+CD45RA+ naive T cells. The source is a human donor in good health. Some libraries in this study had Jurkat cell RNA spiked in.

This clonotype was seen many times. The V call is TRBV7-9, the J call TRBJ2-1; TRBD2 agrees at 8 bases. The CDR3 covers 17 residues. The junction had 14 bases not matched to a gene; V was cut back by 5 bases and J by 5 bases. Germline CDR1 and CDR2: SEHNR and FQNEAQ (reference sequence). CDR3 protein: CASSTSGRGGPHNEQFF. Written as DNA, the CDR3 is TGTGCCAGCAGCACTTCAGGTCGGGGGGGACCCCACAATGAGCAGTTCTTC.

This chain's CDR3 is CSARDRQNNEKLFF. The CDR3 bases are TGCAGTGCTAGAGATCGACAGAACAATGAAAAACTGTTTTTT. The chain has TRBV20-1 and TRBJ1-4; tentatively, D is TRBD1 (5 bases). This CDR3 is built from 14 residues. Germline CDR1 and CDR2: DFQATT and SNEGSKA (reference sequence). V lost 0 bases to trimming and J lost 5 bases, with 10 bases between them.

This clonotype was seen repeatedly, ten times or more. The V call is TRBV7-9, the J call TRBJ2-1, with D possibly matching TRBD2 (6 bases). The CDR3 has 14 amino acids. CDR1 is SEHNR, CDR2 FQNEAQ, per germline (reference sequence). V was shortened by 2 bases and J by 8 bases, with 13 bases between the two germline ends. The CDR3 region has the DNA TGTGCCAGCAGCTTAAGGCAGGGAGGCGATGAGCAGTTCTTC. This encodes CASSLRQGGDEQFF.

The chain joins TRBV30 to TRBJ1-4, with 10 bases lining up with TRBD1. The CDR3 covers 15 residues. Germline V gene sequence: CDR1 GTSNPN, CDR2 SVGIG (reference sequence). V lost 1 base to trimming and J lost 6 bases; unmatched junction nucleotides: 5. CDR3 DNA sequence: TGTGCCTGGAGTGCTGGGACAGGGGCGGATGAAAAACTGTTTTTT. Translated: CAWSAGTGADEKLFF. Complete variable domain (other parts from reference TRBV30 and TRBJ1-4): SQTIHQWPATLVQPVGSPLSLECTVEGTSNPNLYWYRQAAGRGLQLLFYSVGIGQISSEVPQNLSASRPQDRQFILSSKKLLLSDSGFYLCAWSAGTGADEKLFFGSGTQLSVL.

CDR3 sequence: CASSPDTFLGHKNTIYF. CDR3 bases: TGTGCCAGCAGCCCTGATACATTCTTGGGACACAAAAACACCATATATTTT. The rearrangement uses TRBV4-2 and TRBJ1-3; tentatively, D is TRBD1 (6 bases). CDR3 length: 17 residues. V was trimmed by 4 bases and J by 6 bases, leaving 22 bases between them. Looked up from germline, CDR1 is LGHNA and CDR2 is YNFKEQ.

This clonotype was seen repeatedly, ten times or more. The J gene is TRBJ2-3, the V gene TRBV7-3; no clear D gene. V was shortened by 5 bases and J by 6 bases, with 12 bases between the two germline ends. The CDR3 is 13 residues long. Per germline, CDR1 SGHTA and CDR2 FQGTGA. The CDR3 DNA follows: TGTGCCAGCAGCCCCTCGACACGTGATACGCAGTATTTT. Encoded protein: CASSPSTRDTQYF.

This clonotype has at least ten counts. V usage is TRBV3-1 and J usage is TRBJ1-6, with a tentative D call TRBD1 (5 bases). In germline, CDR1 is LGHDT, CDR2 YNNKEL (reference sequence). Trimming removed 2 bases from V and 9 bases from J, with 14 bases in between. The CDR3 sequence is 15 residues long. This CDR3 reads CASSQSWGFGSPLHF. The CDR3 DNA reads TGTGCCAGCAGCCAAAGTTGGGGGTTTGGTTCACCCCTCCACTTT.

This clonotype was detected many times. The chain carries TRBV6-1 and TRBJ2-3; 10 bases match TRBD2. Germline trimming cut 3 bases from V and 1 base from J; bases unmatched to any gene: 13. The length of the CDR3 is 19 residues. Germline loops: CDR1 MNHNS, CDR2 SASEGT. CDR3 residues: CASSELSGRAPPGTDTQYF. Here the CDR3 DNA reads TGTGCCAGCAGTGAGTTGAGCGGGAGGGCCCCGCCTGGCACAGATACGCAGTATTTT.

To note about this clonotype: It may be a read error: a sequence one base away is much more abundant. The J gene is TRBJ2-1, the V gene TRBV7-8, with no clear D. Germline V gene sequence: CDR1 SGHVS, CDR2 FQNEAQ. The CDR3 totals 13 residues. V was trimmed by 5 bases and J by 2 bases, leaving 7 bases between them. The CDR3 coding sequence is TGTGCCAGCAGCATTAGGACCTACAATGAGCAGTTCTTC. Its protein product is CASSIRTYNEQFF.

At least ten counts were recorded for this clonotype. The J gene is TRBJ2-1, the V gene TRBV4-3; no reliable D call. Germline CDR1 LGHNA, CDR2 YSLEER. V lost 0 bases and J 7 bases, leaving 16 bases between the germline ends. The CDR3 covers 16 residues. This CDR3 reads CASSQDRAIRENEQFF. CDR3 sequence (DNA): TGCGCCAGCAGCCAAGATAGAGCAATTAGGGAAAATGAGCAGTTCTTC.

The rearrangement joins TRBV13 to TRBJ2-7; 7 bases line up with TRBD1. The CDR3 is 14 amino acids. V lost 8 bases, J lost 2 bases, and 9 bases stayed unmatched. Germline CDR1 is PRHDT and CDR2 is FYEKMQ (reference sequence). CDR3 DNA: TGTGCCAGCCGCCACGGGACAGAGGCCTACGAGCAGTACTTC. It encodes CASRHGTEAYEQYF. The complete variable domain, with remaining parts taken from reference TRBV13 and TRBJ2-7, reads AAGVIQSPRHLIKEKRETATLKCYPIPRHDTVYWYQQGPGQDPQFLISFYEKMQSDKGSIPDRFSAQQFSDYHSELNMSSLELGDSALYFCASRHGTEAYEQYFGPGTRLTVT.

This clonotype was observed at least ten times. The rearrangement uses TRBV11-2 and TRBJ2-2; possibly TRBD2 for D (5 bases). The CDR3 covers 16 residues. With 1 base removed from V and 1 base from J, the gap between germline ends came to 10 bases. Germline V lookup: CDR1 SGHAT, CDR2 FQNNGV. Here the CDR3 reads CASSLVSGLNTGELFF. CDR3 sequence (DNA): TGTGCCAGCAGCTTAGTAAGCGGACTGAACACCGGGGAGCTGTTTTTT.

The CDR3 loop reads CASNNLGSSYEQYF. CDR3 coding DNA: TGTGCCAGCAACAACCTGGGCAGCTCCTACGAGCAGTACTTC. The J gene is TRBJ2-7, the V gene TRBV28; no clear D. Germline CDR1 is MDHEN and CDR2 is SYDVKM. This CDR3 contains 14 residues. V was pared by 7 bases and J by 0 bases, with 13 bases between.

This clonotype has just a few counts. V and J are TRBV6-1 and TRBJ2-2, with D uncertain. V shed 7 bases and J shed 1 base, with 7 bases lying between them. The CDR3 is 13 residues long. CDR1 and CDR2 (germline): MNHNS, SASEGT. The CDR3 is CASTQVNTGELFF. The DNA of the CDR3 is TGTGCCAGCACTCAGGTGAACACCGGGGAGCTGTTTTTT.

In this sample, this clonotype turned up a few times. The CDR3 sequence is CASRWGLAGESEQFF. The DNA of the CDR3 is TGTGCCAGCAGATGGGGACTAGCGGGAGAATCTGAGCAGTTCTTC. The chain joins TRBV12-3 or TRBV12-4 to TRBJ2-1; the match to TRBD2 covers 14 bases. V lost 6 bases, J lost 9 bases, and 7 bases stayed unmatched. The CDR3 is made up of 15 amino acids.

The sample holds many counts of this clonotype. V is TRBV24-1 and J is TRBJ2-3, with D perhaps matching TRBD2 (6 bases). V was pared by 3 bases and J by 5 bases, with 20 bases between. This CDR3 is 17 amino acids long. CDR1 and CDR2 from the germline V gene are KGHDR and SFDVKD. CDR3 in DNA: TGTGCCACCAGTGATACTGGGACTTCTGCTTCCGGAGATACGCAGTATTTT. This sequence encodes CATSDTGTSASGDTQYF.

Ten or more counts support this clonotype. This chain connects TRBV20-1 to TRBJ2-7; tentatively, D is TRBD2 (6 bases). V was trimmed by 4 bases and J by 5 bases, leaving 18 bases between them. The germline gives CDR1 DFQATT, CDR2 SNEGSKA (reference sequence). This CDR3 is built from 14 residues. CDR3 DNA sequence: TGCAGTGCTAACTCTGCGGGGTCGCTTCACGAGCAGTACTTC. This translates into CSANSAGSLHEQYF.

At least ten counts were recorded for this clonotype. The CDR3 nucleotides are TGCAGTGCTGGGGACACGCCCTACGAGCAGTACTTC. Its protein is CSAGDTPYEQYF. V usage is TRBV20-1 and J usage is TRBJ2-7; TRBD1 is a possible D gene (6 bases). Germline V gene data show CDR1 as DFQATT and CDR2 as SNEGSKA (reference sequence). The CDR3 is made up of 12 amino acids. The ends were cut back, 5 bases at V and 2 bases at J, with 10 bases in the middle.

At least ten counts were recorded for this clonotype. The gene calls are TRBV4-1 and TRBJ1-1, with 7 nucleotides matching TRBD1. Germline V CDR1 and CDR2: MGHRA, YSYEKL. V gave up 0 bases and J gave up 10 bases; unmatched junction bases: 14. The CDR3 loop spans 16 amino acids. The CDR3 DNA follows: TGCGCCAGCAGCCAAGAAGTGAGAGGGGGCGAGGATCGAGCTTTCTTT. Encoded protein: CASSQEVRGGEDRAFF.

This rearrangement joins TRBV18 to TRBJ2-7; a weak D match, TRBD1 (5 bases). Germline CDR1 and CDR2: KGHSH and LQKENI. The CDR3 sequence is 13 residues long. The germline V and J ends were trimmed by 2 bases and 2 bases, with 7 bases remaining between them. The CDR3 reads CASSPRTPYEQYF. The DNA for the CDR3 is TGTGCCAGCTCACCAAGGACACCCTACGAGCAGTACTTC.

This clonotype was detected only a few times. V is TRBV5-1 and J is TRBJ2-7; 11 bases map to TRBD1. The junction had 2 bases not matched to a gene; V was cut back by 0 bases and J by 0 bases. The CDR3 covers 16 residues. Germline V gene lookup returns CDR1 SGHRS and CDR2 YFSETQ. The CDR3 DNA reads TGCGCCAGCAGCTTGGAGGGGACAGGGGGCTCCTACGAGCAGTACTTC. Amino acids: CASSLEGTGGSYEQYF.